The 19 T cell receptor beta chains below were found in one sample sequenced in a study of graft-versus-host responses after intestinal transplantation. The antigens of these receptors remain unknown. Some clones are missing from TCRdb's copy, which holds only in-frame ones; the method was immunoSEQ multiplex PCR. The data show about 120,000 clones, with 90% to 95% seen just once and around 0.12% held by the top ten. Sequences were derived from unstimulated CD4+ T cells sorted from spleen or lymph node cells, sampled before intestinal transplant. Receptors originate from a human donor who received an intestinal transplant.

This chain uses TRBV15 with TRBJ1-5; tentative D call: TRBD1 (6 bases). Between the trimmed V and J ends, which lost 0 bases and 5 bases, there was a span of 8 bases. Germline loops: CDR1 LNHNV, CDR2 YYDKDF (reference sequence). The CDR3 totals 14 residues. The CDR3 nucleotides are TGTGCCACCAGCAGAGATAAGGGGGATCAGCCCCAGCATTTT. This encodes CATSRDKGDQPQHF.

This chain uses TRBV5-6 with TRBJ1-5; D is ambiguous. The CDR3 is 15 amino acids. Trimming pared 0 bases from V and 2 bases from J, leaving 9 bases between. Germline V gene lookup returns CDR1 SGHDT and CDR2 YYEEEE. The CDR3 reads CASSLGGWGNQPQHF. The DNA of the CDR3 is TGTGCCAGCAGCTTGGGGGGATGGGGCAATCAGCCCCAGCATTTT.

The J gene is TRBJ1-3, the V gene TRBV18, with D unresolved. The CDR3 extends over 13 amino acids. Germline-derived CDR1 and CDR2 are KGHSH and LQKENI. Deletions cut 2 bases from V and 5 bases from J, with 7 bases between. Written as DNA, the CDR3 is TGTGCCAGCTCACCAAAAACCCGAAACACCATATATTTT. Protein: CASSPKTRNTIYF.

V and J are TRBV21-1 and TRBJ2-7. TRBV21-1 is termed a pseudogene. The CDR3 covers 14 residues. The CDR3 sequence is CASSKVNRATEQYF. In DNA, the CDR3 is TGTGCCAGCAGCAAAGTGAATAGGGCAACCGAGCAGTACTTC.

The genes are TRBV11-1 and TRBJ2-1, with TRBD2 identical over 8 bases. From germline, CDR1 is SGHAT and CDR2 FQDESV (reference sequence). The CDR3 has 16 residues. The ends lost 0 bases at V and 4 bases at J; junction bases unmatched: 5. The CDR3 here is CASSLAGIAGYNEQFF. The DNA for the CDR3 is TGTGCCAGCAGCTTAGCGGGGATAGCGGGGTACAATGAGCAGTTCTTC.

The chain combines TRBV10-3 with TRBJ2-7; maybe TRBD1 (6 bases). Trimming pared 0 bases from V and 5 bases from J, leaving 11 bases between. The CDR3 spans 14 residues. The germline gives CDR1 ENHRY, CDR2 SYGVKD. DNA for the CDR3: TGTGCCATCAGTGAGTCGGGCAGGGGCGACGAGCAGTACTTC. Protein: CAISESGRGDEQYF.

The chain is built from TRBV19 and TRBJ1-5; D gene ambiguous. CDR3 length: 14 amino acids. CDR1 is LNHDA and CDR2 is SQIVND in the germline V gene (reference sequence). Trimming pared 1 base from V and 2 bases from J, leaving 6 bases between. DNA for the CDR3: TGTGCCAGTAGTATAGCCAGACGCAATCAGCCCCAGCATTTT. This sequence encodes CASSIARRNQPQHF.

This sequence joins TRBV7-6 and TRBJ1-5; D remains unclear. The germline V and J ends were trimmed by 6 bases and 7 bases, with 13 bases remaining between them. Germline values: CDR1 SGHVS, CDR2 FNYEAQ. The CDR3 spans 13 residues. The CDR3 coding sequence is TGTGCCAGCAGTTCTTCCGTTGGCCAGCCCCAGCATTTT. Translating it yields CASSSSVGQPQHF.

The chain joins TRBV28 to TRBJ2-5; maybe TRBD1 (5 bases). With 11 bases removed from V and 1 base from J, the gap between germline ends came to 14 bases. Germline V gene data show CDR1 as MDHEN and CDR2 as SYDVKM. The CDR3 contains 13 residues. CDR3 nucleotides: TGTGCCTTCTCTACAGGACCCCAAGAGACCCAGTACTTC. Translation gives CAFSTGPQETQYF. Filled out from reference TRBV28 and TRBJ2-5, the complete variable domain reads DVKVTQSSRYLVKRTGEKVFLECVQDMDHENMFWYRQDPGLGLRLIYFSYDVKMKEKGDIPEGYSVSREKKERFSLILESASTNQTSMYLCAFSTGPQETQYFGPGTRLLVL.

V is TRBV28 and J is TRBJ1-3; 7 bases match TRBD1. V dropped 7 bases and J dropped 0; count of bases not matched to a gene: 6. The germline gives CDR1 MDHEN, CDR2 SYDVKM. The CDR3 is 15 residues long. This CDR3 reads CASKSDRSSGNTIYF. Here the CDR3 DNA reads TGTGCCAGCAAATCGGACAGGAGCTCTGGAAACACCATATATTTT.

The CDR3 spells CASSHPGTVTGELFF. CDR3 DNA sequence: TGTGCCAGCAGCCACCCCGGGACGGTTACCGGGGAGCTGTTTTTT. This chain uses TRBV14 with TRBJ2-2; D may be TRBD1 or TRBD2 (5 bases each). The V end was cut by 3 bases, the J end by 5 bases, with 13 bases between. CDR3 size: 15 residues. CDR1 and CDR2 (germline): SGHDN, FVKESK.

The chain uses TRBV27 and TRBJ1-4; D is uncertain. The ends were cut back, 0 bases at V and 8 bases at J, with 19 bases in the middle. Germline CDR1 is MNHEY and CDR2 is SMNVEV (reference sequence). This CDR3 region has 17 residues. Here the CDR3 DNA reads TGTGCCAGCAGTTTATCTCCGGGGTCAACCACCGGCGAAAAACTGTTTTTT. It translates to CASSLSPGSTTGEKLFF. Filled out from reference TRBV27 and TRBJ1-4, the complete variable domain reads EAQVTQNPRYLITVTGKKLTVTCSQNMNHEYMSWYRQDPGLGLRQIYYSMNVEVTDKGDVPEGYKVSRKEKRNFPLILESPSPNQTSLYFCASSLSPGSTTGEKLFFGSGTQLSVL.

V is TRBV28 and J is TRBJ2-7, with unresolved D. Trimming pared 6 bases from V and 4 bases from J, leaving 13 bases between. Germline V CDR1 and CDR2: MDHEN, SYDVKM. The CDR3 length is 13 residues. The CDR3 DNA reads TGTGCCAGCAGCCGAAAGATTGGGTACGAGCAGTACTTC. Protein: CASSRKIGYEQYF. The complete variable domain, with remaining parts taken from reference TRBV28 and TRBJ2-7, reads DVKVTQSSRYLVKRTGEKVFLECVQDMDHENMFWYRQDPGLGLRLIYFSYDVKMKEKGDIPEGYSVSREKKERFSLILESASTNQTSMYLCASSRKIGYEQYFGPGTRLTVT.

The CDR3 nucleotides are TGTGCCAGCAGTACGGGACCCCAGGGACGGCGGGCTTTCTTT. Protein: CASSTGPQGRRAFF. This chain uses TRBV2 with TRBJ1-1; tentative D call: TRBD1 (5 bases). Germline V CDR1 and CDR2: SNHLY, FYNNEI. The germline V and J ends were trimmed by 5 bases and 11 bases, with 21 bases remaining between them. CDR3 length: 14 residues.

The V gene is TRBV19, the J gene TRBJ2-2; tentative D call: TRBD2 (5 bases). CDR3 size: 15 residues. Trimming stripped 9 bases from V and 5 bases from J, with 19 bases between. Germline assignment: CDR1 LNHDA and CDR2 SQIVND (reference sequence). The CDR3 region is CASTSGSLRTGELFF. CDR3 nucleotides: TGTGCCAGCACGTCGGGGTCGCTGCGAACCGGGGAGCTGTTTTTT.

In this sample, this clone turned up once. The chain links TRBV11-2 to TRBJ1-2; 9 nucleotides match TRBD1. V was pared by 4 bases and J by 3 bases, with 6 bases of the junction left unmatched. Germline values: CDR1 SGHAT, CDR2 FQNNGV. The CDR3 covers 15 residues. The CDR3: CASSSRTGEDYGYTF. CDR3 sequence (DNA): TGTGCCAGCAGCTCACGGACAGGGGAGGACTATGGCTACACCTTC.

This chain uses TRBV9 with TRBJ2-1; TRBD1 is a possible D gene (7 bases). Germline values: CDR1 SGDLS, CDR2 YYNGEE. The CDR3 sequence is 15 residues long. V was cut by 0 bases and J by 6 bases, with 13 bases left in between. CDR3 sequence reads: CASSVGQGGSNEQFF. The CDR3 bases are TGTGCCAGCAGCGTAGGACAGGGAGGAAGCAATGAGCAGTTCTTC.

The chain couples TRBV19 to TRBJ1-2; D might be TRBD1 (5 bases). The CDR3 runs 15 residues. Germline V lookup: CDR1 LNHDA, CDR2 SQIVND (reference sequence). V lost 4 bases and J 0 bases, leaving 12 bases between the germline ends. The DNA of the CDR3 is TGTGCCAGTAGTACTCTCGGGGGGGCTAACTATGGCTACACCTTC. Translated, it gives CASSTLGGANYGYTF.

This chain joins TRBV5-1 and TRBJ1-1, with 7 bases lining up with TRBD1. With 4 bases clipped from V and 4 bases from J, the junction kept 10 bases outside the gene matches. The CDR3 runs to 15 residues. CDR1 SGHRS and CDR2 YFSETQ come from the germline V gene. CDR3 coding DNA: TGCGCCAGCAGCCACAGACAGGGTTCGGGCACTGAAGCTTTCTTT. Translated, it gives CASSHRQGSGTEAFF.